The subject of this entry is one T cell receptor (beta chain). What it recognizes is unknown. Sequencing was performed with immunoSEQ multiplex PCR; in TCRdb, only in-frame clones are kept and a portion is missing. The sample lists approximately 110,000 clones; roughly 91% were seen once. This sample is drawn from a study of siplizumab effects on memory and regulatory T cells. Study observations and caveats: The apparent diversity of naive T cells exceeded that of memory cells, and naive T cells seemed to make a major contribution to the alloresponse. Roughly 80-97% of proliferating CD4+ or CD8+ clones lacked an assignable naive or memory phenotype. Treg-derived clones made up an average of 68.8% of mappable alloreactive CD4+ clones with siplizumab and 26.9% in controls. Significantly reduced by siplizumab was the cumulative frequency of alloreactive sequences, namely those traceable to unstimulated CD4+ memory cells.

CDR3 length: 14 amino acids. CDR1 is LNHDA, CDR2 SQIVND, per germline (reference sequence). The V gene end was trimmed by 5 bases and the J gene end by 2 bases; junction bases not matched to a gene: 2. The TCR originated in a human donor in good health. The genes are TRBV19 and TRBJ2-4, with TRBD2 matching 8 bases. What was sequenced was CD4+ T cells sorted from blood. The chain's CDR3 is CASSVSGTKNIQYF. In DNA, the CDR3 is TGTGCCAGTAGTGTTAGCGGGACCAAAAACATTCAGTACTTC.